The source of this T cell receptor beta chain is a study of identical twins. In germline, CDR1 is SGDLS, CDR2 YYNGEE. V was clipped by 0 bases and J by 8 bases, with 9 bases between them. The CDR3 has 14 amino acids. This clonotype was observed many times. What it binds is not known. A universal primer site came from template switching; cDNA carried unique molecular identifiers. TCRdb re-derived calls from the 5' RACE reads in MiXCR, one entry per CDR3 protein. The sample has fewer than 650,000 distinct CDR3 sequences; 9.6% are singletons. Findings of the study overall: Among beta out-of-frame sequences, excess sharing between twins appeared weaker.

Another study also made use of these data, one on yellow fever vaccine responses in identical twins.

This receptor was taken from a young woman in good health. The gene calls are TRBV9 and TRBJ1-6, with D tentatively TRBD1 (5 bases). Sequencing was done on a sample of PBMCs. For the CDR3, the DNA is TGTGCCAGCAGCGTAGATGGGGGGGATTCACCCCTCCACTTT. This codes for CASSVDGGDSPLHF.